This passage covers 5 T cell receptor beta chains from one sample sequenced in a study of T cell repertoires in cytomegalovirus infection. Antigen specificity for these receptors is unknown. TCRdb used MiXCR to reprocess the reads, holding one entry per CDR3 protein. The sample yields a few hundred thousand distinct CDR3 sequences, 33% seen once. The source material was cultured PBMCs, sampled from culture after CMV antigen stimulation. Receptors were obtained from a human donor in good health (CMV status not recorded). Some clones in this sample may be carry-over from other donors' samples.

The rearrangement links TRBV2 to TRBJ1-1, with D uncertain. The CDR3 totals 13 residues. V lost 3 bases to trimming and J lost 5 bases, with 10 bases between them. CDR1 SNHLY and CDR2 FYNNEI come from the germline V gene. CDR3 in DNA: TGTGCCAGCAGTGACCAAGGGAGAACTGAAGCTTTCTTT. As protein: CASSDQGRTEAFF.

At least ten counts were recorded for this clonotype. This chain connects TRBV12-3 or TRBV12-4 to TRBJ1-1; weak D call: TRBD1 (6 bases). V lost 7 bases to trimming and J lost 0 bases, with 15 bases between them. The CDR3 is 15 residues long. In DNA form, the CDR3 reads TGTGCCAGCACTCAAGCCGGACAGATGAACACTGAAGCTTTCTTT. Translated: CASTQAGQMNTEAFF.

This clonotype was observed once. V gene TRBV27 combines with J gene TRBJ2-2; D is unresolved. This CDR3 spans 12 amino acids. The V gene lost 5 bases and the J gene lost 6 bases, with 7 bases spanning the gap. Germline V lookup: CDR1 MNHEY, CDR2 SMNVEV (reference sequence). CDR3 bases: TGTGCCAGCAGTAAGTCTGCCGGGGAGCTGTTTTTT. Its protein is CASSKSAGELFF.

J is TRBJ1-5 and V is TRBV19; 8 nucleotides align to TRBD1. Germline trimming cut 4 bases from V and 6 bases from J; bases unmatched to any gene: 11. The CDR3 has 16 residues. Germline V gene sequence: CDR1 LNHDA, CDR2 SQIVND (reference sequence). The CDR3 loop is CASSTSGGWDLQPQHF. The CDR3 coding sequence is TGTGCCAGTAGTACATCAGGGGGCTGGGATCTTCAGCCCCAGCATTTT.

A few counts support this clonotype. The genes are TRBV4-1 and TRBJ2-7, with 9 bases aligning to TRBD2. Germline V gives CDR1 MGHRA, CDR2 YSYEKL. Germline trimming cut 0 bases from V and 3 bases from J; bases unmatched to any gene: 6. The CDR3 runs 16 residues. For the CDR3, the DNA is TGCGCCAGCAGCCAAGATCCAGCGGGAGGTCTCTACGAGCAGTACTTC. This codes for CASSQDPAGGLYEQYF.